Below, one TCR beta chain is given with its context. This sample stems from a study of Ad26.COV2.S vaccination and SARS-CoV-2 variants. The V and J ends lost 1 base and 4 bases respectively, with 11 bases between them. Germline assignment: CDR1 WSHSY and CDR2 SAAADI. This CDR3 comprises 14 residues. Noted treatment: roughly 20 received Ad26.COV2.S at low or high dose, single or two shots; roughly five received placebo; per-sample allocation not given. The samples were gathered on day 63 after the first injection of vaccine or placebo. An adult donor aged 18-55 years was enrolled in Boston. The table came from immunoSEQ multiplex PCR; TCRdb's copy has only in-frame clones and leaves some out. This table has 300,000 to 400,000 clones, 75% to 90% appearing once.

This sequence was found in a person aged 18-60 years who received the Ad26.COV2.S COVID-19 vaccine or a placebo. The chain combines TRBV10-2 with TRBJ2-7; perhaps TRBD1 as D (5 bases). The sequences come from peripheral blood, collected in a trial of Ad26.COV2.S vaccine versus placebo. In nucleotides, the CDR3 is TGCGCCAGCAGTGAGTTGGGCCAGGGTTACGAGCAGTACTTC. Its protein is CASSELGQGYEQYF.